The rows below give T cell receptor beta chains drawn from one sample of a study of a mutant IDH1 vaccine in newly diagnosed glioma. Method: immunoSEQ multiplex PCR; TCRdb's copy keeps in-frame clones and lacks some. The table includes over 30,000 clones, 80% detected once. The source was peripheral blood mononuclear cells (PBMCs), collected from a glioma patient treated with radiotherapy, temozolomide or both. All receptors come from a man between 45 and 60 years old with glioma. Some clones in this sample may be carry-over from other donors' samples. Each CDR3 is given with its conserved first and last residue. D genes are given only for firm matches. Part of the rows lack a size; the others show once, few, many or a class for expanded clones.

v_gene	j_gene	abundance	d_gene	len	CDR3nt	CDR3aa
TRBV5-5	TRBJ1-1	NA	TRBD1	14	TGTGCCAGCAGCTTGGGAGGGGGCAACACTGAAGCTTTCTTT	CASSLGGGNTEAFF
TRBV18	TRBJ1-3	NA	NA	14	TGTGCCAGCTCACCAGGTACCCCTGGAAACACCATATATTTT	CASSPGTPGNTIYF
TRBV7-8	TRBJ2-2	NA	NA	13	TGTGCCAGCAGCATGACTCCGACCGGGGAGCTGTTTTTT	CASSMTPTGELFF
TRBV6-4	TRBJ2-2	NA	NA	14	TGTGCCAGCAGTGACGGACTGAACACCGGGGAGCTGTTTTTT	CASSDGLNTGELFF
TRBV18	TRBJ2-6	NA	TRBD2	19	TGTGCCAGCTCACCGTCCTGGGGACTAGCGGGCTCTGGGGCCAACGTCCTGACTTTC	CASSPSWGLAGSGANVLTF
TRBV7-2	TRBJ1-1	once	NA	14	TGTGCCAGCAGCTTAGCCAACATTAACACTGAAGCTTTCTTT	CASSLANINTEAFF
TRBV10-3	TRBJ2-2	NA	NA	15	TGTGCCATCAGTGAAGCCACAGCGAACACCGGGGAGCTGTTTTTT	CAISEATANTGELFF
TRBV4-3	TRBJ1-1	few	NA	12	TGCGCCAGCAGCCAAGATGGTCCGCCGACTTTCTTT	CASSQDGPPTFF
TRBV29-1	TRBJ1-2	NA	NA	16	TGCAGCGTTGAAGATTTCGGTTCGGAAGCTAACTATGGCTACACCTTC	CSVEDFGSEANYGYTF
TRBV7-9	TRBJ1-1	NA	NA	14	TGTGCCAGCAGCTTAGAGACCATGAACACTGAAGCTTTCTTT	CASSLETMNTEAFF
TRBV30	TRBJ1-1	medium-sized	NA	12	TGTGCCTGGAGTCTGGCGAACACTGAAGCTTTCTTT	CAWSLANTEAFF
TRBV7-2	TRBJ2-3	NA	TRBD2	15	TGTGCCAGCAGCAGGAGGGACTACGACACAGATACGCAGTATTTT	CASSRRDYDTDTQYF
TRBV18	TRBJ2-7	NA	TRBD1	14	TGTGCCAGCTCGCGGGACAGGAGCTCCTACGAGCAGTACTTC	CASSRDRSSYEQYF
TRBV11-2	TRBJ1-1	few	NA	13	TGTGCCAGCAGCCCAATTGGTGGGCGGGAAGCTTTCTTT	CASSPIGGREAFF
TRBV27	TRBJ2-7	NA	TRBD2	13	TGTGCCAGCAGCGTTATGGGGGGGTACGAGCAGTACTTC	CASSVMGGYEQYF
TRBV5-1	TRBJ1-1	few	NA	16	TGCGCCAGCAGCCCCCGGGGGGGGTCGGGGACCGCTGAAGCTTTCTTT	CASSPRGGSGTAEAFF
TRBV5-6	TRBJ2-3	NA	NA	13	TGTGCCAGCAGCTTGGTTGGCACAGATACGCAGTATTTT	CASSLVGTDTQYF
TRBV5-1	TRBJ2-7	NA	TRBD1	14	TGCGCCAGCAGTAAACAGGGGGCGTCGTACGAGCAGTACTTC	CASSKQGASYEQYF
TRBV5-6	TRBJ2-3	NA	NA	13	TGTGCCAGCAGCGGGGAGGGACAGGACCTAGCCATCTTT	CASSGEGQDLAIF
TRBV27	TRBJ2-3	NA	NA	16	TGTGCCAGCAGTTTTTACGAGGGGGGGAGCACAGATACGCAGTATTTT	CASSFYEGGSTDTQYF
TRBV2	TRBJ1-1	NA	TRBD1	15	TGTGCCAGCACCGAGGGGGCTTTAGGGAAAACTGAAGCTTTCTTT	CASTEGALGKTEAFF
TRBV5-4	TRBJ2-5	NA	NA	16	TGTGCCAGCAGCCCTGGTGTGGGAAGGGGCCAAGAGACCCAGTACTTC	CASSPGVGRGQETQYF
TRBV7-8	TRBJ1-3	NA	NA	15	TGTGCCAGCAGCCCAGGGTCCACCTCTGGAAACACCATATATTTT	CASSPGSTSGNTIYF
TRBV7-9	TRBJ2-2	NA	NA	17	TGTGCCAGCAGCTTGGGGGCTTGGTGGCAGAACACCGGGGAGCTGTTTTTT	CASSLGAWWQNTGELFF
TRBV2	TRBJ2-7	NA	TRBD2	16	TGTGCCAGCAGTGGTCCTGGTAGCGGGAGCTCCTACGAGCAGTACTTC	CASSGPGSGSSYEQYF
TRBV5-1	TRBJ2-5	NA	TRBD2	15	TGCGCCAGCAGCTATAATAGCGGGACGGGAGAGACCCAGTACTTC	CASSYNSGTGETQYF
TRBV2	TRBJ2-5	NA	NA	13	TGTGCCAGCAGCGCCGGGATACAAGAGACCCAGTACTTC	CASSAGIQETQYF
TRBV19	TRBJ2-3	once	NA	16	TGTGCCAGTAGTACCTCCTACCGGGGCGGCACAGATACGCAGTATTTT	CASSTSYRGGTDTQYF
TRBV27	TRBJ1-5	NA	NA	13	TGTGCCAGCAGGGGAGGAAGCAATCAGCCCCAGCATTTT	CASRGGSNQPQHF
TRBV15	TRBJ2-2	NA	TRBD1	16	TGTGCCACCAGCAGTGGCTCGGACAGGGACACCGGGGAGCTGTTTTTT	CATSSGSDRDTGELFF
TRBV5-1	TRBJ2-5	NA	NA	15	TGCGCCAGCAGCTTGTTTGGGACGGAACAAGAGACCCAGTACTTC	CASSLFGTEQETQYF
TRBV7-2	TRBJ2-7	NA	TRBD2	18	TGTGCCAGCAGCCCCATGTCGGCGCGGACTAGCGTACCCTACGAGCAGTACTTC	CASSPMSARTSVPYEQYF
TRBV18	TRBJ2-7	NA	NA	16	TGTGCCAGCTCACCACAGGGACTCTCCTTCTCCTACGAGCAGTACTTC	CASSPQGLSFSYEQYF
TRBV5-1	TRBJ2-3	once	TRBD2	16	TGCGCCAGCAGCGAAGGGACTAGCGGGCTTCTGGATACGCAGTATTTT	CASSEGTSGLLDTQYF
TRBV19	TRBJ1-4	few	TRBD1	14	TGTGCCAGTAACCTTGGGGGACAGGGCGGAAAACTGTTTTTT	CASNLGGQGGKLFF
TRBV18	TRBJ1-5	NA	NA	15	TGTGCCAGCTCACCCGACGGGCATCTCAATCAGCCCCAGCATTTT	CASSPDGHLNQPQHF
TRBV4-1	TRBJ1-2	NA	NA	14	TGCGCCAGCAGACCCCTGGGGGCCAACTATGGCTACACCTTC	CASRPLGANYGYTF
TRBV11-2	TRBJ2-2	NA	TRBD2	15	TGTGCCAGCAGCAGGGGACTAGCGGACACCGGGGAGCTGTTTTTT	CASSRGLADTGELFF
TRBV20-1	TRBJ2-7	NA	NA	11	TGCAGTGCTAGAAGTACCTACGAGCAGTACTTC	CSARSTYEQYF
TRBV6-4	TRBJ2-3	few	TRBD1	14	TGTGCCAGCAGTGATGGGACAGGGACAGATACGCAGTATTTT	CASSDGTGTDTQYF
TRBV6-5	TRBJ1-2	NA	TRBD1	14	TGTGCCAGCAGTTCCCGACAGGGAACCTATGGCTACACCTTC	CASSSRQGTYGYTF
TRBV27	TRBJ2-2	few	NA	13	TGTGCCAGCAGTAGAGGGGTGGCCGGGGAGCTGTTTTTT	CASSRGVAGELFF
TRBV14	TRBJ1-6	NA	NA	20	TGTGCCAGCAGCCATCACGCGGTGAGGCCTAGGAGCTCCTATAATTCACCCCTCCACTTT	CASSHHAVRPRSSYNSPLHF
TRBV30	TRBJ2-7	once	NA	12	TGTGCCTGGGGACAAGCTCGCTACGAGCAGTACTTC	CAWGQARYEQYF
TRBV2	TRBJ2-2	NA	NA	13	TGTGCCAGCAGGGCAGATCACACCGGGGAGCTGTTTTTT	CASRADHTGELFF
TRBV19	TRBJ1-1	few	NA	15	TGTGCCAGTAGTATAGATGACCGCATGAACACTGAAGCTTTCTTT	CASSIDDRMNTEAFF
TRBV30	TRBJ2-1	NA	TRBD2	15	TGTGCCTGGAGTCCGGGACTAGCGGGGTTTGATGAGCAGTTCTTC	CAWSPGLAGFDEQFF
TRBV29-1	TRBJ1-2	NA	NA	11	TGCAGCGTTCGGACGGCCTATGGCTACACCTTC	CSVRTAYGYTF
TRBV6-1	TRBJ1-6	few	NA	18	TGTGCCAGCAGTGGGGGGGTCTCGTTTGGCGCCTATAATTCACCCCTCCACTTT	CASSGGVSFGAYNSPLHF
TRBV9	TRBJ2-6	NA	NA	16	TGTGCCAGCAGCCCCCGGGTTTCCTCTGGGGCCAACGTCCTGACTTTC	CASSPRVSSGANVLTF
TRBV5-4	TRBJ2-3	once	TRBD2	16	TGTGCCAGCAGCGTACGACTAGCGGGGGGCACAGATACGCAGTATTTT	CASSVRLAGGTDTQYF
TRBV11-1	TRBJ2-7	NA	NA	14	TGTGCCAGCAGCTTAATCGGCGGGGTCGTGGAGCAGTACTTC	CASSLIGGVVEQYF
TRBV7-2	TRBJ2-2	NA	NA	14	TGTGCCAGCAGCCTGGGACTCCGACACCGGGAGCTGTTTTTT	CASSLGLRHRELFF
TRBV30	TRBJ2-5	NA	TRBD2	14	TGTGCCTGGAGTAGCGGGGCGTACCAAGAGACCCAGTACTTC	CAWSSGAYQETQYF
TRBV5-6	TRBJ2-7	NA	NA	13	TGTGCCAGCAGCTTGCAGTCTCCCTACGAGCAGTACTTC	CASSLQSPYEQYF